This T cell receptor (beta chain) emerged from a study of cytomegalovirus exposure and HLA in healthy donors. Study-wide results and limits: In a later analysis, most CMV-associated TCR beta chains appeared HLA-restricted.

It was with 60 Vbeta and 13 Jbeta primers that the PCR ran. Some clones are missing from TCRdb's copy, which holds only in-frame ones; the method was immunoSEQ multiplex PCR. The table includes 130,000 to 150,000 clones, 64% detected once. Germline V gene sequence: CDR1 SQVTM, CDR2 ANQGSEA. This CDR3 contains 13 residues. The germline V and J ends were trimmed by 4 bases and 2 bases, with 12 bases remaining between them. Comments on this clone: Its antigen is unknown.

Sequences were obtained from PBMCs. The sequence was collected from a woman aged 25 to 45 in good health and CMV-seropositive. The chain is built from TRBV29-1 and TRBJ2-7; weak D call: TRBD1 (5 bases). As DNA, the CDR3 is TGCAGCGTTGGGGTTGGACATACCTACGAGCAGTACTTC. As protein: CSVGVGHTYEQYF.